Following are 21 T cell receptor beta chains from one sample sequenced in a study of Ad26.COV2.S vaccination and SARS-CoV-2 variants. Treatment given: roughly 18 received Ad26.COV2.S at low or high dose, single or two shots; 5 received placebo; per-sample allocation not given. The investigators took samples on day 63 after the first vaccine or placebo injection. Only in-frame clones appear in the TCRdb table, and some are missing; sequencing was by immunoSEQ multiplex PCR. The table includes 510,000 or so clones, approximately 88% detected once. The sample in question was peripheral blood, obtained in a trial of Ad26.COV2.S vaccine versus placebo. The origin of the receptors is a person aged 18-60 years who received the Ad26.COV2.S COVID-19 vaccine or a placebo.

The CDR3 DNA sequence: TGTGCCAGCAGCAGGGGCTCCTATAATTCACCCCTCCACTTT. Translation: CASSRGSYNSPLHF. V usage is TRBV25-1 and J usage is TRBJ1-6; D perhaps matches TRBD1 (6 bases). V lost 6 bases to trimming and J lost 0 bases, with 6 bases between them. The CDR3 runs to 14 residues. Germline V gene sequence: CDR1 MGHDK, CDR2 SYGVNS.

The chain couples TRBV19 to TRBJ2-5, with 11 bases lining up with TRBD2. The J segment lost 1 base and the V segment lost 3 bases, leaving 4 bases of the junction unmatched. This CDR3 contains 16 residues. Germline V gives CDR1 LNHDA, CDR2 SQIVND (reference sequence). CDR3 in amino acids: CASSIGTSGVQETQYF. The DNA of the CDR3 is TGTGCCAGTAGTATCGGGACTAGCGGAGTCCAAGAGACCCAGTACTTC. Based on the CDR3 plus reference TRBV19 and TRBJ2-5, the full variable domain is DGGITQSPKYLFRKEGQNVTLSCEQNLNHDAMYWYRQDPGQGLRLIYYSQIVNDFQKGDIAEGYSVSREKKESFPLTVTSAQKNPTAFYLCASSIGTSGVQETQYFGPGTRLLVL.

This sequence joins TRBV24-1 and TRBJ1-1; TRBD1 might be the D (5 bases). V was clipped by 3 bases and J by 1 base, with 11 bases between them. This CDR3 spans 15 amino acids. Germline loops: CDR1 KGHDR, CDR2 SFDVKD. The DNA of the CDR3 is TGTGCCACCAGTGATGCGGGACGGCCGAACACTGAAGCTTTCTTT. This gives the protein CATSDAGRPNTEAFF.

The J gene is TRBJ2-1, the V gene TRBV6-5; 9 bases fit TRBD2. CDR1 MNHEY and CDR2 SVGAGI come from the germline V gene. The junction had 8 bases not matched to a gene; V was cut back by 2 bases and J by 9 bases. The CDR3 length is 15 residues. Here the CDR3 DNA reads TGTGCCAGCAGTTACGGCCTAGCGGGAAGGGGTGAGCAGTTCTTC. Amino acid sequence: CASSYGLAGRGEQFF.

This clone occurred a few times. Different DNA sequences within this sample yield the same CDR3. The chain carries TRBV12-3 or TRBV12-4 and TRBJ2-7; D is unresolved. The CDR3 sequence is 11 residues long. V was shortened by 5 bases and J by 4 bases, with 6 bases between the two germline ends. In DNA, the CDR3 is TGTGCCAGCAGTCTAGATTACGAGCAGTACTTC. It translates to CASSLDYEQYF.

The gene calls are TRBV3-1 (or the pseudogene TRBV3-2) and TRBJ2-3; D assignment may be TRBD1 or TRBD2 (5 bases each). The germline V gene has CDR1 LGHDT and CDR2 YNNKEL (reference sequence). Trimming cost V 4 bases and J 10 bases, with 15 bases left between them. CDR3 length equals 13 residues. DNA for the CDR3: TGTGCCAGCAGCCCAACGAGAGGGGCGGCGCAGTATTTT. Encoded protein: CASSPTRGAAQYF.

The chain carries TRBV5-1 and TRBJ2-5; D is undetermined. V was pared by 4 bases and J by 5 bases, with 21 bases between. CDR3 size: 16 residues. From germline, CDR1 is SGHRS and CDR2 YFSETQ. In DNA, the CDR3 is TGCGCCAGCAGCCCCGTGGAGCCGAATCTTGGGGAGACCCAGTACTTC. It yields the protein CASSPVEPNLGETQYF.

This rearrangement joins TRBV6-5 to TRBJ1-3; D is possibly TRBD1 (6 bases). The CDR3 sequence is 12 residues long. V was clipped by 8 bases and J by 10 bases, with 15 bases between them. Germline-derived CDR1 and CDR2 are MNHEY and SVGAGI. CDR3 amino acids: CASQWQGQTIYF. The CDR3 region has the DNA TGTGCCAGCCAGTGGCAGGGACAAACCATATATTTT.

The chain carries TRBV6-5 and TRBJ2-1; D unresolved. The CDR3 totals 14 residues. Trimming shortened V by 7 bases and J by 9 bases, and 19 bases separated the two germline ends. Germline CDR1 reads MNHEY; CDR2 reads SVGAGI. CDR3 coding DNA: TGTGCCAGCAAAGGGAAGGGTCGATACGGTGAGCAGTTCTTC. This codes for CASKGKGRYGEQFF.

The V gene is TRBV7-8, the J gene TRBJ2-7; D gene uncertain. Germline CDR1 and CDR2: SGHVS and FQNEAQ. The CDR3 runs 14 residues. The germline V and J ends were trimmed by 3 bases and 3 bases, with 12 bases remaining between them. CDR3 in amino acids: CASSFQRSGYEQYF. The CDR3 coding sequence is TGTGCCAGCAGCTTCCAGAGGTCAGGCTACGAGCAGTACTTC.

V and J are TRBV28 and TRBJ2-5; tentative D call: TRBD2 (6 bases). V was cut by 8 bases and J by 1 base, with 14 bases left in between. CDR3 length equals 14 residues. Germline V gives CDR1 MDHEN, CDR2 SYDVKM. As DNA, the CDR3 is TGTGCCAGCTGCAACCCGGGACTCCAAGAGACCCAGTACTTC. Encoded protein: CASCNPGLQETQYF.

The sample holds one count of this clone. This chain connects TRBV5-1 to TRBJ2-1; D not resolved. Germline loops: CDR1 SGHRS, CDR2 YFSETQ. The CDR3 spans 16 residues. V gave up 0 bases and J gave up 4 bases, with 14 bases separating them. CDR3 in DNA: TGCGCCAGCAGCTTGGTTGGGCTAGATAGTTACAATGAGCAGTTCTTC. Translation gives CASSLVGLDSYNEQFF.

The J gene is TRBJ2-5, the V gene TRBV7-9; D could derive from TRBD1 or TRBD2 (5 bases each). Trimming took off 4 bases at V and 1 base at J, with 10 bases between the two ends. CDR3 length equals 14 residues. CDR1 and CDR2 (germline): SEHNR, FQNEAQ (reference sequence). The CDR3 loop reads CASSSRGLQETQYF. The DNA for the CDR3 is TGTGCCAGCAGCTCCCGGGGCCTCCAAGAGACCCAGTACTTC.

The rearrangement links TRBV6-5 to TRBJ1-6; TRBD1 agrees at 8 bases. V trimming: 4 bases; J trimming: 11 bases; junction bases outside the gene matches: 13. Per germline, CDR1 MNHEY and CDR2 SVGAGI. The CDR3 is made up of 16 amino acids. The CDR3 DNA sequence: TGTGCCAGCAGTTCGGGCGCCGGGACAGGTCGTCCACCCCTCCACTTT. Translated, it gives CASSSGAGTGRPPLHF.

This clone was seen only once. The chain has TRBV4-1 and TRBJ2-7; D unclear. The germline CDR1 and CDR2 sequences are MGHRA and YSYEKL. This CDR3 region has 16 residues. Deletions cut 1 base from V and 2 bases from J, with 15 bases between. CDR3 amino acids: CASSQVLQAGTYEQYF. The CDR3 DNA is TGCGCCAGCAGCCAAGTATTGCAGGCCGGAACCTACGAGCAGTACTTC.

The chain uses TRBV12-2 and TRBJ2-3. TRBV12-2 constitutes a pseudogene. CDR3 length equals 14 residues. Written as DNA, the CDR3 is TGTGCAAGTCGCTTAGCCAAGAGCACAGATACGCAGTATTTT. This gives the protein CASRLAKSTDTQYF.

The J gene is TRBJ1-6, the V gene TRBV5-1; no definite D call. Deletions cut 3 bases from V and 4 bases from J, with 11 bases between. The length of the CDR3 is 15 residues. Germline V gene lookup returns CDR1 SGHRS and CDR2 YFSETQ. The CDR3 reads CASSSDQRYNSPLHF. CDR3 nucleotides: TGCGCCAGCAGCTCCGACCAGCGGTATAATTCACCCCTCCACTTT.

This clone was picked up one time. This rearrangement joins TRBV20-1 to TRBJ1-5, with D possibly being TRBD1 (6 bases). V lost 3 bases, J lost 3 bases, and 9 bases lay in between. The CDR3 spans 13 residues. Per the germline V gene, CDR1 is DFQATT and CDR2 is SNEGSKA (reference sequence). CDR3 coding DNA: TGCAGTGCTAGTCCAGGGGTCAATCAGCCCCAGCATTTT. Translated: CSASPGVNQPQHF.

J is TRBJ2-7 and V is TRBV29-1; 12 bases map to TRBD2. CDR1 SQVTM and CDR2 ANQGSEA come from the germline V gene. The ends lost 3 bases at V and 0 bases at J; junction bases unmatched: 15. The length of the CDR3 is 19 residues. CDR3 bases: TGCAGCGTTGAGAGTGGGCTAGCGGGAGGGCATTCAAGCTCCTACGAGCAGTACTTC. Protein sequence: CSVESGLAGGHSSSYEQYF.

The chain uses TRBV6-9 and TRBJ2-7; the match to TRBD2 covers 8 bases. Germline V gene sequence: CDR1 MNHGY, CDR2 SVAAGI. The CDR3 spans 15 residues. V dropped 5 bases and J dropped 3; count of bases not matched to a gene: 9. In nucleotides, the CDR3 is TGTGCCAGCAGTCTAAGCGGGAGAGGTGGCTACGAGCAGTACTTC. It yields the protein CASSLSGRGGYEQYF.

This chain connects TRBV4-3 to TRBJ2-5; 14 bases align to TRBD2. Trimming at V came to 4 bases and at J to 5 bases, leaving 6 bases not matched to a gene. Germline V lookup: CDR1 LGHNA, CDR2 YSLEER. The CDR3 contains 16 residues. CDR3 sequence: CASSRGTSGSGETQYF. The CDR3 bases are TGCGCCAGCAGCCGAGGGACTAGCGGGAGTGGGGAGACCCAGTACTTC.